This TCR beta chain was recovered during a study of beta chain features in type 1 diabetes. This clone was picked up a small number of times. Its specificity is unknown. Reverse transcribing all isolated RNA meant expressed TCRB transcripts were sequenced. The table came from immunoSEQ multiplex PCR; TCRdb's copy has only in-frame clones and leaves some out. The data hold hundreds of thousands of clones, with roughly 12% observed a single time. Germline assignment: CDR1 GTSNPN and CDR2 SVGIG (reference sequence). This CDR3 comprises 13 residues. V lost 0 bases to trimming and J lost 3 bases, with 8 bases between them. General study points: Still unanswered here is whether HLA type influences TCRB rearrangement. High TCR expression in some cells could lead to their over-representation in cDNA sequencing.

Each of the CD4+ naive, central memory, regulatory and stem cell-like memory populations was sorted via CD45RO/CCR7/CD25/CD127/CD95/CD27. All of the sorted populations showed purity greater than 95%. J is TRBJ1-2 and V is TRBV30; D not resolved. This receptor was obtained from a man aged 18 to 29 in good health. Specimen: naive CD4+ T cells from blood. CDR3 DNA: TGTGCCTGGAGTGTCGCCGGGGACTATGGCTACACCTTC. Translation: CAWSVAGDYGYTF.